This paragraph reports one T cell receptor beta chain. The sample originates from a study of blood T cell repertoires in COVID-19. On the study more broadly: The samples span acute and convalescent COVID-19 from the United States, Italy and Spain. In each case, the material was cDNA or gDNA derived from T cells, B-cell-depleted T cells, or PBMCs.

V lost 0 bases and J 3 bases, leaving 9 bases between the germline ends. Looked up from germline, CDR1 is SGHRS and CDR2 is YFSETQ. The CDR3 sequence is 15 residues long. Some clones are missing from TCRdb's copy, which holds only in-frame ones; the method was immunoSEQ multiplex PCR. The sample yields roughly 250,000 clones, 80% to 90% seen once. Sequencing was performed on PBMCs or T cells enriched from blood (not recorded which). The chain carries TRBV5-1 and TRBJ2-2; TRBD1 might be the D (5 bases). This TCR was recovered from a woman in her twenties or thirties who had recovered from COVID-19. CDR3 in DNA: TGCGCCAGCAGCTTGGGACAGAGCTACACCGGGGAGCTGTTTTTT. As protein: CASSLGQSYTGELFF.